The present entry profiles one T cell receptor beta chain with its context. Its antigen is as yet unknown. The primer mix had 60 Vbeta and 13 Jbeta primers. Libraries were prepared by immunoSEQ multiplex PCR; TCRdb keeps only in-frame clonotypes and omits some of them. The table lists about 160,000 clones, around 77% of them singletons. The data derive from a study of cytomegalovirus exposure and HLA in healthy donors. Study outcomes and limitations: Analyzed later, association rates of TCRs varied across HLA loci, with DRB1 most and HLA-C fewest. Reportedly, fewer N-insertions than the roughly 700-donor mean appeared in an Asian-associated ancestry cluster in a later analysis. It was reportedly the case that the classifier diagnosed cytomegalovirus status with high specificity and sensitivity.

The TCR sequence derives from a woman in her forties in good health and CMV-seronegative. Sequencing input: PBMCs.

CDR3 sequence (DNA): TGTGCCAGTAGTATCCCCGGACACCCGCCTGACTATGGCTACACCTTC. Translation: CASSIPGHPPDYGYTF. The gene calls are TRBV19 and TRBJ1-2; TRBD1 might be the D (5 bases). The CDR3 length is 16 residues. V lost 3 bases, J lost 3 bases, and 17 bases lay in between. Germline V lookup: CDR1 LNHDA, CDR2 SQIVND (reference sequence).